A single sample is the source of the 20 T cell receptor beta chains below, sequenced in a study of breast tumors, draining lymph nodes, adjacent tissues. TCRdb reanalysed the multiplex PCR reads using MiXCR and keeps one entry per CDR3 protein. The sample lists fewer than 25,000 distinct CDR3 sequences, about two fifths occurring once. The specimen was breast tumor tissue. The receptors shown here come from a female donor with breast cancer. Some clones in this sample may be carry-over from other donors' samples.

The sample holds many counts of this clonotype. A read error may be the cause here, since a much bigger clone is one base away. The chain recombines TRBV7-8 with TRBJ2-2, with 9 bases lining up with TRBD1. CDR1 and CDR2 from the germline V gene are SGHVS and FQNEAQ. The CDR3 length is 19 residues. The chain's CDR3 is CASSLPTRDRDWNPGELFF. The CDR3 DNA reads TGTGCCAGCAGCTTACCAACCCGGGACAGGGATTGGAACCCCGGGGAGCTGTTTTTT.

This clonotype showed up many times. The rearrangement joins TRBV12-3 or TRBV12-4 to TRBJ1-5; no reliable D call. V was shortened by 3 bases and J by 7 bases, with 13 bases between the two germline ends. This CDR3 spans 14 amino acids. DNA of the CDR3: TGTGCCAGCAGTTTCCCGGGCCGATGGCAGCCCCAGCATTTT. It codes for CASSFPGRWQPQHF.

The J gene is TRBJ1-3, the V gene TRBV30; D call uncertain. Trimming shortened V by 0 bases and J by 6 bases, and 3 bases separated the two germline ends. CDR1 is GTSNPN and CDR2 is SVGIG in the germline V gene (reference sequence). CDR3 length equals 11 residues. The CDR3, as DNA: TGTGCCTGGAGTGTAGAAAACACCATATATTTT. Translated: CAWSVENTIYF.

This chain joins TRBV6-2 or TRBV6-3 and TRBJ2-2; TRBD2 agrees at 12 bases. This CDR3 contains 18 residues. Germline assignment: CDR1 MNHEY and CDR2 SVGEGT. Trimming at V came to 4 bases and at J to 5 bases, leaving 11 bases not matched to a gene. The CDR3 DNA follows: TGTGCCAGCAGTTCCGATAGACTAGCGGGAGCTCGGACCGGGGAGCTGTTTTTT. It is translated as CASSSDRLAGARTGELFF.

This clonotype was detected a few times. This chain connects TRBV11-3 to TRBJ2-7; TRBD1 is a possible D gene (6 bases). The germline gives CDR1 SGHNT, CDR2 YENEEA. Trimming took 4 bases from V and 2 from J, leaving 18 bases between them. This CDR3 is 16 amino acids long. DNA of the CDR3: TGTGCCAGCAGCTCACCCATTACAGGGCTTACCTACGAGCAGTACTTC. This translates into CASSSPITGLTYEQYF.

V gene TRBV5-1 combines with J gene TRBJ2-7; 13 nucleotides agree with TRBD2. V was clipped by 4 bases and J by 6 bases; unmatched bases: 7. The V gene's germline CDR1 is SGHRS and CDR2 YFSETQ. The CDR3 contains 15 residues. The CDR3 nucleotides are TGCGCCAGCAGCGTAACGGGACTAGCGGGGTTCGAGCAGTACTTC. Amino acid sequence: CASSVTGLAGFEQYF.

This clonotype showed up many times. The genes are TRBV12-3 or TRBV12-4 and TRBJ1-4; 8 nucleotides match TRBD1. This CDR3 is 14 amino acids long. V trimming: 6 bases; J trimming: 6 bases; junction bases outside the gene matches: 6. The CDR3: CASRRQGPYEKLFF. DNA of the CDR3: TGTGCCAGCAGAAGACAGGGGCCTTATGAAAAACTGTTTTTT.

This sequence joins TRBV30 and TRBJ1-1, with a possible D match to TRBD1 (6 bases). V shed 0 bases and J shed 5 bases, with 10 bases lying between them. This CDR3 comprises 13 residues. Germline values: CDR1 GTSNPN, CDR2 SVGIG (reference sequence). DNA of the CDR3: TGTGCCTGGAGTGTACAGGGATGGACTGAAGCTTTCTTT. Amino acid sequence: CAWSVQGWTEAFF.

This clonotype occurred many times. V gene TRBV30 combines with J gene TRBJ2-3; TRBD2 matches 8 bases. The CDR3 is made up of 14 amino acids. V shed 5 bases and J 3 bases; nucleotides not matched to a gene: 7. CDR1 and CDR2 (germline): GTSNPN, SVGIG (reference sequence). The CDR3 coding sequence is TGTGCCTGGGGAACTAGCGGAGGGACAGATACGCAGTATTTT. It is translated as CAWGTSGGTDTQYF.

This chain connects TRBV9 to TRBJ2-3; no reliable D call. Trimming removed 0 bases from V and 3 bases from J, with 11 bases in between. Germline V gene sequence: CDR1 SGDLS, CDR2 YYNGEE. This CDR3 region has 15 residues. CDR3 DNA sequence: TGTGCCAGCAGCGTAGCTTCTAGATCGACAGATACGCAGTATTTT. It codes for CASSVASRSTDTQYF.

The genes are TRBV2 and TRBJ2-3; 8 nucleotides align to TRBD1. The CDR3 sequence is 16 residues long. V shed 1 base, J shed 4 bases, and the junction held 7 bases outside the gene matches. The germline V gene has CDR1 SNHLY and CDR2 FYNNEI. As DNA, the CDR3 is TGTGCCAGCAGTGAAGGGTGGCAGGGGGCGTCAGATACGCAGTATTTT. Amino acids: CASSEGWQGASDTQYF. The full variable domain, rest sourced from reference TRBV2 and TRBJ2-3, is EPEVTQTPSHQVTQMGQEVILRCVPISNHLYFYWYRQILGQKVEFLVSFYNNEISEKSEIFDDQFSVERPDGSNFTLKIRSTKLEDSAMYFCASSEGWQGASDTQYFGPGTRLTVL.

The chain carries TRBV20-1 and TRBJ2-3; a weak D match, TRBD1 (6 bases). The CDR3 contains 14 residues. Between the trimmed V and J ends, which lost 1 base and 1 base, there was a span of 9 bases. Germline loops: CDR1 DFQATT, CDR2 SNEGSKA (reference sequence). The CDR3 region is CSARVPGGTDTQYF. CDR3 DNA sequence: TGCAGTGCTAGAGTGCCAGGGGGCACAGATACGCAGTATTTT.

This clonotype was recorded a few times. The chain combines TRBV12-3 or TRBV12-4 with TRBJ2-2; the match to TRBD2 covers 12 bases. V was clipped by 6 bases and J by 5 bases; unmatched bases: 10. There are 17 residues in the CDR3. The CDR3 reads CASRSWLAGGGTGELFF. The CDR3 DNA reads TGTGCCAGCAGGTCGTGGCTAGCGGGGGGGGGGACCGGGGAGCTGTTTTTT.

On this clonotype itself: This sequence may be a read error, since a much larger clone differs from it by one base. This rearrangement joins TRBV20-1 to TRBJ1-2; TRBD1 aligns across 9 bases. CDR3 size: 12 residues. The germline gives CDR1 DFQATT, CDR2 SNEGSKA (reference sequence). The CDR3 DNA is TGCAGTGCTCCCGGGACAGGGCCTGGCTCCACCTTC. Translation: CSAPGTGPGSTF.

This clonotype has just a few counts. The chain uses TRBV6-5 and TRBJ1-6; 9 nucleotides line up with TRBD1. V lost 8 bases and J lost 6; bases outside the gene matches: 8. Germline V gene sequence: CDR1 MNHEY, CDR2 SVGAGI. The CDR3 spans 15 residues. The DNA for the CDR3 is TGTGCCAGCCTCGGTTTGGGACAGGGTAATTCACCCCTCCACTTT. Residues: CASLGLGQGNSPLHF.

At least ten counts were recorded for this clonotype. The gene calls are TRBV12-3 or TRBV12-4 and TRBJ2-2; 12 bases match TRBD2. Trimming at V came to 0 bases and at J to 4 bases, leaving 12 bases not matched to a gene. CDR3 length: 20 amino acids. CDR3 nucleotide sequence: TGTGCCAGCAGTTTAGCTCTCCCGCTAGCGGGGGGGCCGGGCACCGGGGAGCTGTTTTTT. Amino acids: CASSLALPLAGGPGTGELFF.

Turning to this clonotype: The conserved phenylalanine or tryptophan is not found at the CDR3 terminus, so this likely reflects a read error. J is TRBJ1-2 and V is TRBV19, with D uncertain. V was shortened by 3 bases and J by 7 bases, with 21 bases between the two germline ends. Germline CDR1 reads LNHDA; CDR2 reads SQIVND (reference sequence). The CDR3 spans 16 residues. In nucleotides, the CDR3 is TGTGCCAGTAGTATTCCGGAACTGGACCCCTTCGGTGGCTACACCCTC. The encoded protein is CASSIPELDPFGGYTL.

The genes are TRBV12-3 or TRBV12-4 and TRBJ2-1; D call uncertain. The CDR3 sequence is 15 residues long. Trimming cost V 6 bases and J 3 bases, with 15 bases left between them. CDR3 sequence: CASRPPGVVYNEQFF. The DNA for the CDR3 is TGTGCCAGCAGACCCCCTGGTGTCGTCTACAATGAGCAGTTCTTC.

For this clonotype: A much larger clone differs from this one at a single base, so this may be a read error. In this CDR3 the conserved last residue, phenylalanine or tryptophan, is missing, so a read error is likely. This chain joins TRBV19 and TRBJ2-1; 8 positions agree with TRBD2. V lost 6 bases to trimming and J lost 6 bases; unmatched junction nucleotides: 10. CDR3 size: 15 residues. Germline V CDR1 and CDR2: LNHDA, SQIVND (reference sequence). The chain's CDR3 is CASSTAGVNRNEQFI. The CDR3 region has the DNA TGTGCCAGTAGCACAGCGGGAGTAAACCGCAATGAGCAGTTCATC.

This clonotype was seen at least ten times. The chain combines TRBV14 with TRBJ2-6, with a tentative D call TRBD2 (6 bases). The V end was cut by 3 bases, the J end by 0 bases, with 27 bases between. The germline V gene encodes CDR1 SGHDN and CDR2 FVKESK. There are 22 residues in the CDR3. The CDR3 loop is CASSQRLMFPGESHSGANVLTF. DNA of the CDR3: TGTGCCAGCAGCCAGAGATTAATGTTCCCGGGAGAATCCCACTCTGGGGCCAACGTCCTGACTTTC.